The 16 T cell receptor beta chains reported below all come from one sample, sequenced in a study of glioma-infiltrating T cells. Using RNA template, CDR3s of TCR alpha and beta were amplified with iRepertoire arm-PCR. MiXCR, applied by TCRdb to the multiplex PCR reads, yields one record per CDR3 protein. Of under 200,000 distinct CDR3 sequences listed, roughly a third were seen once; the top ten hold around 21%. The specimen sequenced was glioma tissue, nonneoplastic brain tissue, or PBMCs (not recorded which). The origin of the receptors is a human donor with low-grade glioma or glioblastoma, undergoing nonglioma brain surgery, or in good health (not recorded which).

Notes on this clonotype: A much larger clone differs from this one at a single base, so this may be a read error. The chain uses TRBV11-2 and TRBJ1-1; the D gene is possibly TRBD1 (5 bases). CDR1 and CDR2 (germline): SGHAT, FQNNGV. The CDR3 spans 15 residues. The CDR3 nucleotides read TGTGCCAGCAGCCCTTTCGGGACGGAGAACACTGGAGCTTTCTTT. This sequence encodes CASSPFGTENTGAFF.

This clonotype has a count of ten or more. The J gene is TRBJ2-2, the V gene TRBV20-1; 8 positions match TRBD2. CDR1 is DFQATT and CDR2 is SNEGSKA in the germline V gene (reference sequence). There are 14 residues in the CDR3. J was trimmed by 6 bases and V by 6 bases; bases with no gene match: 9. The CDR3 loop is CSATAGAMAGELFF. The CDR3 nucleotides read TGCAGTGCAACAGCGGGAGCAATGGCCGGGGAGCTGTTTTTT.

This clonotype was counted many times. V and J are TRBV6-6 and TRBJ2-5; 7 bases line up with TRBD2. V trimming: 2 bases; J trimming: 1 base; junction bases outside the gene matches: 7. CDR3 length: 16 amino acids. Germline CDR1 MNHNY, CDR2 SVGAGI (reference sequence). This CDR3 is CASSYRPSGLQETQYF. In nucleotides, the CDR3 is TGTGCCAGCAGTTACCGGCCTAGCGGCCTCCAAGAGACCCAGTACTTC.

In this sample, this clonotype turned up a few times. This chain joins TRBV19 and TRBJ2-1; no definite D call. Trimming took off 2 bases at V and 7 bases at J, with 12 bases between the two ends. Germline V gene data show CDR1 as LNHDA and CDR2 as SQIVND (reference sequence). This CDR3 spans 14 amino acids. The CDR3 loop is CASSIIPVGNEQFF. Written as DNA, the CDR3 is TGTGCCAGTAGTATAATCCCCGTGGGTAATGAGCAGTTCTTC. The full variable domain, its missing parts supplied by reference TRBV19 and TRBJ2-1, is DGGITQSPKYLFRKEGQNVTLSCEQNLNHDAMYWYRQDPGQGLRLIYYSQIVNDFQKGDIAEGYSVSREKKESFPLTVTSAQKNPTAFYLCASSIIPVGNEQFFGPGTRLTVL.

On this clonotype: With a much larger clone just one base away, this may be a read error. The V and J genes are TRBV28 and TRBJ2-3; D gene ambiguous. Germline V gene sequence: CDR1 MDHEN, CDR2 SYDVKM. CDR3 length: 16 residues. The DNA of the CDR3 is TGTGCCAGCAGTCGGACCCGCTTATTATTCACAGATGCGCAGTATTTT. Its translation: CASSRTRLLFTDAQYF.

There are many counts of this clonotype. The V gene is TRBV10-3, the J gene TRBJ2-1; 9 bases fit TRBD2. The CDR3 sequence is 15 residues long. V gave up 4 bases and J gave up 10 bases; unmatched junction bases: 11. Germline values: CDR1 ENHRY, CDR2 SYGVKD. As DNA, the CDR3 is TGTGCCATCAGTGGAGGCGGGAGGGCCTTAGAAGAGCAGTTCTTC. It codes for CAISGGGRALEEQFF.

With regard to this clonotype: A read error may account for a junction end that differs from germline. This CDR3 reads CASGLGGGTHEQYF. For the CDR3, the DNA is TGTGCCAGCGGCTTGGGAGGGGGGACCCACGAGCAGTACTTC. The chain employs TRBV7-2 and TRBJ2-7; D is possibly TRBD2 (7 bases). The CDR3 sequence is 14 residues long. Germline assignment: CDR1 SGHTA and CDR2 FQGNSA.

This clonotype has at least ten counts. The chain uses TRBV29-1 and TRBJ2-1; a weak D match, TRBD1 (6 bases). V lost 4 bases and J lost 6, with 7 bases in between. The CDR3 consists of 11 residues. Germline V gene lookup returns CDR1 SQVTM and CDR2 ANQGSEA. The CDR3 DNA is TGCAGCGTTGGACAGGTCAATGAGCAGTTCTTC. It is translated as CSVGQVNEQFF.

This clonotype occurred many times. This chain connects TRBV7-2 to TRBJ2-7; the match to TRBD2 covers 10 bases. CDR3 size: 14 residues. V lost 4 bases, J lost 7 bases, and 7 bases stayed unmatched. The germline V gene has CDR1 SGHTA and CDR2 FQGNSA. The DNA of the CDR3 is TGTGCCAGCAGCTCCGCTAGCGGGGGTGGGGAGCAGTACTTC. It translates to CASSSASGGGEQYF.

Ten or more counts support this clonotype. This rearrangement joins TRBV7-2 to TRBJ2-5; D is undetermined. Germline V gives CDR1 SGHTA, CDR2 FQGNSA. V lost 1 base to trimming and J lost 0 bases, with 6 bases between them. The CDR3 consists of 14 residues. The CDR3 DNA follows: TGTGCCAGCAGCTTAGATCGGAACCAAGAGACCCAGTACTTC. Amino acids: CASSLDRNQETQYF. The variable domain in full, completed from reference TRBV7-2 and TRBJ2-5, reads GAGVSQSPSNKVTEKGKDVELRCDPISGHTALYWYRQSLGQGLEFLIYFQGNSAPDKSGLPSDRFSAERTGGSVSTLTIQRTQQEDSAVYLCASSLDRNQETQYFGPGTRLLVL.

This clonotype was recorded at least ten times. The chain recombines TRBV4-1 with TRBJ1-6, with D perhaps matching TRBD1 (6 bases). The CDR3 sequence is 16 residues long. Germline lookup yields CDR1 MGHRA and CDR2 YSYEKL. Trimming removed 0 bases at V and 7 bases at J, with 13 bases between. CDR3 nucleotide sequence: TGCGCCAGCAGCCAAGAAACCCAGGGGAGGAATTCACCCCTCCACTTT. It yields the protein CASSQETQGRNSPLHF.

This clonotype was seen only once. The chain recombines TRBV4-1 with TRBJ2-7, with 8 bases matching TRBD1. V shed 7 bases, J shed 3 bases, and the junction held 14 bases outside the gene matches. CDR3 length: 16 residues. Germline V gene lookup returns CDR1 MGHRA and CDR2 YSYEKL. The CDR3 coding sequence is TGCGCCAGCATCGCCCCCCCGGACAGGGCACACTACGAGCAGTACTTC. Residues: CASIAPPDRAHYEQYF.

About this clonotype: Since a much larger clone is just one base distant, this may be a read error. This rearrangement joins TRBV29-1 to TRBJ1-2; TRBD1 aligns across 8 bases. Germline V lookup: CDR1 SQVTM, CDR2 ANQGSEA. The CDR3 has 11 residues. The CDR3 spells CSSGTGYDYTF. CDR3 nucleotide sequence: TGCAGCTCCGGGACAGGCTATGACTACACCTTC.

Points on this clonotype: A read error may explain this, as a much larger clone is one base away. V and J are TRBV7-9 and TRBJ2-3; 8 bases line up with TRBD2. This CDR3 comprises 15 residues. Germline assignment: CDR1 SEHNR and CDR2 FQNEAQ (reference sequence). As DNA, the CDR3 is TGTGTCAGCGGCTTAACTAGCGGTAGCACAGATACGCAGTATTTT. Protein product: CVSGLTSGSTDTQYF.

This clonotype has a count of ten or more. The chain uses TRBV7-6 and TRBJ2-1; D is perhaps TRBD2 (5 bases). This CDR3 is 14 amino acids long. With 5 bases removed from V and 0 bases from J, the gap between germline ends came to 8 bases. Germline V gene sequence: CDR1 SGHVS, CDR2 FNYEAQ. The CDR3 reads CASSRESSYNEQFF. In DNA form, the CDR3 reads TGTGCCAGCAGCAGGGAGAGCTCCTACAATGAGCAGTTCTTC. The entire variable domain, with the rest obtained from reference TRBV7-6 and TRBJ2-1, is as follows: GAGVSQSPRYKVTKRGQDVALRCDPISGHVSLYWYRQALGQGPEFLTYFNYEAQQDKSGLPNDRFSAERPEGSISTLTIQRTEQRDSAMYRCASSRESSYNEQFFGPGTRLTVL.

This clonotype has ten or more counts. J is TRBJ1-1 and V is TRBV7-3, with a weak D call TRBD1 (5 bases). CDR3 size: 13 residues. Germline CDR1 and CDR2: SGHTA and FQGTGA. V lost 7 bases, J lost 5 bases, and 14 bases lay in between. The CDR3 here is CASKVRGETEAFF. CDR3 DNA: TGTGCCAGCAAGGTTCGGGGGGAGACTGAAGCTTTCTTT.